This TCR beta chain was identified in a study of blood T cell repertoires in COVID-19 (dated by TCRdb to 2018 to 2021). The study in broad terms: Samples from collaborators originated in the United States, Italy and Spain and spanned both the acute and convalescent phases of COVID-19. Sample metadata almost always included a de-identified subject ID, COVID-19 status, age in years and sex. The material from the prospective study consisted of cDNA or gDNA derived from T cells, B-cell-depleted T cells, or PBMCs. Deeply sampled blood TCRbeta repertoires from subjects exposed to, actively infected with, or recovered from COVID-19 were included in the dataset. The repertoires were released in a freely available public database intended as a resource for research on the immune response to SARS-CoV-2. Samples were obtained from the ongoing ImmuneRACE study (first 160 participants) and from approximately 1,200 subjects provided by 6 global collaborators. HLA class I and class II types, where available, came from metadata supplied by the sample provider rather than from assay-based typing.

The CDR3 measures 15 amino acids from cysteine to phenylalanine. Solely the CDR3 DNA is kept, with 45 bases framed from the first base. In the germline V gene, CDR1 corresponds to MNHNS and CDR2 to SASEGT. V was cut back by 2 bases and J by 5 bases, leaving a gap of 15 bases between them. As regards this clone: The antigen this receptor binds is unknown. No much larger clone is present one base from it, and per-base qualities are unavailable.

One collaborating source in Seattle enrolled patients while the patients were actively infected and followed the patients over time throughout the course of disease. Each collaborating institution followed its own protocols to collect whole blood in K2EDTA tubes. For TCRbeta analysis, collaborators shipped samples as frozen whole blood, isolated PBMCs, or DNA extracted from either of those sample types. The immunoSEQ Assay, a bias-controlled multiplex PCR, was used to amplify TCRbeta CDR3 regions from genomic DNA. Per the source publication's procedure: The number of nucleated cells in each sample was estimated from the amplification of reference gene primers within the assay. Sequence reads were collapsed and filtered to measure the absolute abundance of every unique TCRbeta CDR3 rearrangement. For each sample, productive Simpson clonality was calculated as the square root of Simpson's diversity index over productive rearrangements. This immuneACCESS table, as held by TCRdb, lists in-frame sequences with V and J called but not all clones. Of the missing ones, under half trace to an unresolved V gene in checked studies; the others have no known cause. V and J calls and clone size are as listed in that table; D and trimming were resolved from the DNA. This sample comprises some 200,000 clones, about 86% of them detected only once. The ten largest clones take up roughly 9.8% of the sample.

Study-wide conclusions, independent of this receptor: The quantity of clinical and demographic metadata differed by source and by participant and was supplied without curation.

The chain is made from TRBV6-1 and TRBJ2-5; TRBD1 is a weak D gene call, 6 bases matching. The sample consisted of peripheral blood. The sequence was collected from a woman between 55 and 75 years old with COVID-19, enrolled during active disease. The nucleotide sequence is TGTGCCAGCAGTGAAATAGGGGGAGTAGGGGAGACCCAGTACTTC. Its translation is CASSEIGGVGETQYF.